These 9 T cell receptor beta chains came from one sample sequenced in a study of PD-L1 blockade in urothelial cancer (dated by TCRdb to the late 2010s). The library was built by means of the immunoSEQ multiplex PCR assay. This immuneACCESS table, as held by TCRdb, lists in-frame sequences with V and J called but not all clones. Of the missing ones, under half trace to an unresolved V gene in checked studies; the others have no known cause. This sample comprises about 100,000 clones, approximately 90% of them detected only once. The ten biggest clones cover 0.92% of the sample. Sequenced here: PBMCs, sampled around atezolizumab (anti-PD-L1) treatment. All receptors derive from a woman of 80 years or more with urothelial cancer.

V is TRBV4-2 and J is TRBJ2-1; D possibly corresponds to TRBD2 (6 bases). Trimming took off 3 bases at V and 0 bases at J, with 15 bases between the two ends. This CDR3 is 17 amino acids long. The germline CDR1 and CDR2 sequences are LGHNA and YNFKEQ. The CDR3, as DNA: TGTGCCAGCAGCCAGCCAAGTACGCGGGGCTCCTACAATGAGCAGTTCTTC. Its protein is CASSQPSTRGSYNEQFF.

The chain joins TRBV5-5 to TRBJ2-1, with D perhaps matching TRBD2 (6 bases). Trimming stripped 4 bases from V and 5 bases from J, with 19 bases between. This CDR3 contains 16 residues. Germline V CDR1 and CDR2: SGHKS, YYEKEE (reference sequence). Here the CDR3 reads CASSPPRDSRDNEQFF. CDR3 nucleotide sequence: TGTGCCAGCAGCCCTCCCCGGGACTCCCGAGACAATGAGCAGTTCTTC.

The chain employs TRBV19 and TRBJ1-1; D uncertain. Germline-derived CDR1 and CDR2 are LNHDA and SQIVND (reference sequence). CDR3 size: 13 residues. Between the trimmed V and J ends, which lost 5 bases and 4 bases, there was a span of 11 bases. CDR3 coding DNA: TGTGCCAGTAGTGAGGGCAGGATCACTGAAGCTTTCTTT. It codes for CASSEGRITEAFF.

The chain carries TRBV5-4 and TRBJ2-5; D remains ambiguous. V was cut by 0 bases and J by 2 bases, with 5 bases left in between. The CDR3 is 13 amino acids. CDR1 and CDR2 (germline): SGHNT, YYREEE (reference sequence). CDR3 sequence: CASSLDSQETQYF. CDR3 nucleotides: TGTGCCAGCAGCTTGGACAGTCAAGAGACCCAGTACTTC.

The chain employs TRBV7-2 and TRBJ2-7; D gene ambiguous. Germline CDR1 reads SGHTA; CDR2 reads FQGNSA. The V gene lost 5 bases and the J gene lost 5 bases, with 7 bases spanning the gap. The CDR3 runs 11 residues. The chain's CDR3 is CASSRVDEQYF. DNA for the CDR3: TGTGCCAGCAGCCGAGTCGACGAGCAGTACTTC.

The gene calls are TRBV27 and TRBJ1-3; 7 nucleotides match TRBD1. Germline values: CDR1 MNHEY, CDR2 SMNVEV (reference sequence). The CDR3 has 15 residues. The J segment lost 2 bases and the V segment lost 5 bases, leaving 6 bases of the junction unmatched. CDR3 loop: CASSPYRGTGNTIYF. CDR3 DNA: TGTGCCAGCAGTCCCTACAGGGGCACTGGAAACACCATATATTTT.

In this sample, this clone turned up once. The rearrangement links TRBV28 to TRBJ1-2; unclear D gene. The CDR3 has 11 residues. Germline assignment: CDR1 MDHEN and CDR2 SYDVKM. V lost 4 bases, J lost 7 bases, and 7 bases lay in between. The CDR3 here is CASSSVSGYTF. As DNA, the CDR3 is TGTGCCAGCAGTTCCGTGAGTGGCTACACCTTC.

The rearrangement joins TRBV6-1 to TRBJ2-6, with TRBD2 identical over 7 bases. The CDR3 extends over 14 amino acids. V was pared by 8 bases and J by 2 bases, with 3 bases of the junction left unmatched. The germline gives CDR1 MNHNS, CDR2 SASEGT. In DNA form, the CDR3 reads TGTGCCAGCCTGGGAGGGACTGGGGCCAACGTCCTGACTTTC. This codes for CASLGGTGANVLTF.

The chain employs TRBV7-8 and TRBJ2-7; 11 bases match TRBD2. V trimming: 5 bases; J trimming: 6 bases; junction bases outside the gene matches: 9. Germline assignment: CDR1 SGHVS and CDR2 FQNEAQ. The CDR3 sequence is 15 residues long. The CDR3 coding sequence is TGTGCCAGCAGCCTGGGACTAGCGGTCTCGGGCGAGCAGTACTTC. It yields the protein CASSLGLAVSGEQYF.